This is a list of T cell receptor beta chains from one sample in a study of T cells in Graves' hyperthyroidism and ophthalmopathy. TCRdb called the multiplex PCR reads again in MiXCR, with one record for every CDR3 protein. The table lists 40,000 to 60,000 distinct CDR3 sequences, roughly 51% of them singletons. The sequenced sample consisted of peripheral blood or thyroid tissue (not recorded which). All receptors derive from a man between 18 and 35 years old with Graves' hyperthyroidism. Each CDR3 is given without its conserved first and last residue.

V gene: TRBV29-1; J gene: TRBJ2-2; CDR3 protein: SVGTGGSANTGELF
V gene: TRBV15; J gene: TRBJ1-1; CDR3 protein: ATSDSGGGYTGAF
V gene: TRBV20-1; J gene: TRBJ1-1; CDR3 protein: TRDRGTEAF
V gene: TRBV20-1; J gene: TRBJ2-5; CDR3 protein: SAGLAGAAGETQY
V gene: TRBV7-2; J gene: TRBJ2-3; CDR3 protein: ASSVRGTDTQY
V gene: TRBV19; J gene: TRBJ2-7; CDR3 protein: ASSIGTGTYEQY
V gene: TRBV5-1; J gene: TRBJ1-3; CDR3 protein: ASSSREGNTIY
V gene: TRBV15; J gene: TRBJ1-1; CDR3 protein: AASSQDRGGSEAF
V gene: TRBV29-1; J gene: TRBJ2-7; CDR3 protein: SVEEIATGGSTYEQY
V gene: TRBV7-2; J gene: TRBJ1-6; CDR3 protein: ASSLTGTARDSPLH
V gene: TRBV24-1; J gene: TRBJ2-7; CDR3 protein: ATSDSKDVSYEQY
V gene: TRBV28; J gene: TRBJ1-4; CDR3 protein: ASSSLGQAF
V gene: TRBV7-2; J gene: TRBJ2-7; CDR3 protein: ASSLEGGTGGDYEQY
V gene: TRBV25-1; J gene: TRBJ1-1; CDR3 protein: ASIGTGVNTEAF
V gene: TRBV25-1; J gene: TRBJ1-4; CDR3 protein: ASSEAREGEKLF
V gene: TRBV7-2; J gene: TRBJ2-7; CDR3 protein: ASSLVGEYEQY
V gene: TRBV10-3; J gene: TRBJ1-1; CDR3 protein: AISVVGSEAF
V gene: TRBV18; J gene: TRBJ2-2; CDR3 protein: ASSPPRGPNTGELF
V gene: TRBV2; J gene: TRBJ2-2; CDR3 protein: ASSEGLAGGWTGELF
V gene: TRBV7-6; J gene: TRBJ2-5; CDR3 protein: ARMMAQY
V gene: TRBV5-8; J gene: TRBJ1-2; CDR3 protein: ASSSQGGGYT
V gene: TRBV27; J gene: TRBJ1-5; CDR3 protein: ASSLYPNQPQH
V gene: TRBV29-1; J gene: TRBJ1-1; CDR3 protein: SGNRGDTEAF
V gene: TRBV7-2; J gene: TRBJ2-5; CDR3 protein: ASSLAQGRLRETQY
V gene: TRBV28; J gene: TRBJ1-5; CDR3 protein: ASSLQGASREQPQH
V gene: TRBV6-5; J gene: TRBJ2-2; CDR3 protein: ASRPQGANTGELF
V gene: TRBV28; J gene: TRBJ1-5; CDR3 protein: ASSFQISNQPQH
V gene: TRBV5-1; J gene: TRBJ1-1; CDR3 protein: ASSLVIRNTEAF
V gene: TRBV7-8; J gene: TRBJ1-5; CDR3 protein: ASSLKVSIVGNQPQH
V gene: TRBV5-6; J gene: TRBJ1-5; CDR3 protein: ASSLTTASNQPQH
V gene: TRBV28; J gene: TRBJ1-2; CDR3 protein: ASSLWEGTNGYT
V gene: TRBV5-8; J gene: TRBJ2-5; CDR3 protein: ASRGVGETQY
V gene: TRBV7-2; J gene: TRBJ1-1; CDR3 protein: ASSPQGRGGTEAF
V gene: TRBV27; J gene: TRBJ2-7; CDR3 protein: ASTATSGLEYEQY
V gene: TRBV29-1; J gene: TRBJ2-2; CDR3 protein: SVAGPGELF
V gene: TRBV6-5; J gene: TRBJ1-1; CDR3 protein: ASSENLLAT